Below are 20 T cell receptor beta chains sequenced from a single sample in a study of OX40 agonist ivuxolimab in advanced cancers. The table came from immunoSEQ multiplex PCR; TCRdb's copy has only in-frame clones and leaves some out. The data show around 100,000 clones, about 90% seen once. The sample consisted of CD4+ or CD8+ T cells sorted from blood, taken in a trial of the OX40 agonist ivuxolimab. The receptors shown here come from an adult with an advanced solid tumor such as melanoma, head and neck, liver or kidney cancer.

V usage is TRBV5-1 and J usage is TRBJ2-4; no firm D call. The ends were cut back, 0 bases at V and 9 bases at J, with 10 bases in the middle. Germline CDR1 SGHRS, CDR2 YFSETQ. The CDR3 sequence is 13 residues long. The CDR3 loop reads CASSLENTGIQYF. The DNA for the CDR3 is TGCGCCAGCAGCTTGGAGAACACGGGCATTCAGTACTTC.

This CDR3 is CAWSWTDTQYF. In nucleotides, the CDR3 is TGTGCCTGGAGTTGGACAGATACGCAGTATTTT. V gene TRBV30 combines with J gene TRBJ2-3; no reliable D call. V gave up 2 bases and J gave up 3 bases, with 3 bases separating them. The CDR3 is 11 residues long. The germline CDR1 and CDR2 sequences are GTSNPN and SVGIG (reference sequence).

In DNA, the CDR3 is TGTGCCAGCTCACCTAAGGGACAGGGAGGAACCTACGAGCAGTACTTC. This gives the protein CASSPKGQGGTYEQYF. The V gene is TRBV18, the J gene TRBJ2-7; 9 bases match TRBD1. The CDR3 sequence is 16 residues long. CDR1 and CDR2 (germline): KGHSH, LQKENI. After removal of 3 bases from V and 2 bases from J, the junction contained 8 bases not matched to a gene.

The J gene is TRBJ2-5, the V gene TRBV28; maybe TRBD1 (6 bases). Germline V gene lookup returns CDR1 MDHEN and CDR2 SYDVKM. V was pared by 4 bases and J by 4 bases, with 19 bases between. CDR3 length: 16 amino acids. The CDR3 region has the DNA TGTGCCAGCAGTTCCGGGACATGGTATATCCGAGAGACCCAGTACTTC. Translating gives CASSSGTWYIRETQYF.

This chain uses TRBV2 with TRBJ2-2; D not certain. Trimming pared 1 base from V and 0 bases from J, leaving 9 bases between. Germline V gene sequence: CDR1 SNHLY, CDR2 FYNNEI. The CDR3 is 16 residues long. The CDR3 sequence is CASSEGTRANTGELFF. CDR3 sequence (DNA): TGTGCCAGCAGTGAAGGGACGCGTGCGAACACCGGGGAGCTGTTTTTT.

The rearrangement links TRBV7-2 to TRBJ1-2, with 7 bases fitting TRBD1. This CDR3 is 12 amino acids long. After removal of 11 bases from V and 4 bases from J, the junction contained 7 bases not matched to a gene. Germline assignment: CDR1 SGHTA and CDR2 FQGNSA. CDR3 sequence (DNA): TGTGCCGTTCGGACAGGACGCTATGGCTACACCTTC. This sequence encodes CAVRTGRYGYTF.

The J gene is TRBJ1-5, the V gene TRBV28; 7 bases map to TRBD1. V lost 5 bases, J lost 2 bases, and 0 bases stayed unmatched. In germline, CDR1 is MDHEN, CDR2 SYDVKM. CDR3 length: 13 amino acids. This CDR3 reads CASSDRGNQPQHF. CDR3 sequence (DNA): TGTGCCAGCAGTGACAGGGGCAATCAGCCCCAGCATTTT.

The chain recombines TRBV7-8 with TRBJ1-5; D is undetermined. CDR1 and CDR2 from the germline V gene are SGHVS and FQNEAQ. This CDR3 is built from 14 residues. V lost 3 bases and J 5 bases, leaving 11 bases between the germline ends. CDR3 loop: CASSFNGWDQPQHF. DNA for the CDR3: TGTGCCAGCAGCTTTAACGGATGGGATCAGCCCCAGCATTTT. Full variable domain (outside the CDR3, taken from reference TRBV7-8 and TRBJ1-5): GAGVSQSPRYKVAKRGQDVALRCDPISGHVSLFWYQQALGQGPEFLTYFQNEAQLDKSGLPSDRFFAERPEGSVSTLKIQRTQQEDSAVYLCASSFNGWDQPQHFGDGTRLSIL.

This clone was seen just once. The V and J genes are TRBV27 and TRBJ1-3; 7 bases map to TRBD1. Per the germline V gene, CDR1 is MNHEY and CDR2 is SMNVEV (reference sequence). The V and J ends lost 6 bases and 0 bases, in that order; junction bases with no gene match: 2. There are 14 residues in the CDR3. CDR3 protein: CASRNRGSGNTIYF. For the CDR3, the DNA is TGTGCCAGCAGAAACAGGGGCTCTGGAAACACCATATATTTT.

The J gene is TRBJ1-1, the V gene TRBV19, with TRBD1 identical over 7 bases. V was pared by 5 bases and J by 4 bases, with 7 bases of the junction left unmatched. The CDR3 is made up of 14 amino acids. The germline CDR1 and CDR2 sequences are LNHDA and SQIVND (reference sequence). The CDR3 here is CASSRSTGPTEAFF. CDR3 in DNA: TGTGCCAGTAGTCGGTCGACAGGGCCCACTGAAGCTTTCTTT.

The rearrangement joins TRBV6-5 to TRBJ1-5; possible D gene TRBD1, 5 bases. The CDR3 contains 13 residues. Trimming took off 6 bases at V and 7 bases at J, with 13 bases between the two ends. Germline V lookup: CDR1 MNHEY, CDR2 SVGAGI. CDR3 coding DNA: TGTGCCAGCAGCCGGACACCCAGCCAGCCCCAGCATTTT. It is translated as CASSRTPSQPQHF.

The chain couples TRBV11-1 to TRBJ1-1, with 9 positions matching TRBD1. Germline CDR1 reads SGHAT; CDR2 reads FQDESV (reference sequence). The CDR3 has 15 amino acids. V was pared by 0 bases and J by 7 bases, with 6 bases of the junction left unmatched. The CDR3 loop is CASSLAWDRVGEAFF. For the CDR3, the DNA is TGTGCCAGCAGCTTAGCATGGGACAGGGTCGGTGAAGCTTTCTTT.

Turning to this clone: An end of the junction differs from the germline gene, which may be a read error. The chain combines TRBV30 with TRBJ1-2; a possible D gene is TRBD1 (5 bases). Germline CDR1 reads GTSNPN; CDR2 reads SVGIG (reference sequence). The CDR3 runs to 11 residues. The DNA for the CDR3 is TGTGCCTGGAACTTCTCGGGGCGATCAAAATTC. Translated: CAWNFSGRSKF.

This rearrangement joins TRBV6-1 to TRBJ1-6, with D tentatively TRBD1 (5 bases). This CDR3 comprises 14 residues. In germline, CDR1 is MNHNS, CDR2 SASEGT. With 1 base removed from V and 13 bases from J, the gap between germline ends came to 14 bases. In nucleotides, the CDR3 is TGTGCCAGCAGTGAAGGGGGCCAACCTGGCCCCCTCCACTTT. Its translation is CASSEGGQPGPLHF.

The chain is built from TRBV10-3 and TRBJ2-1; 11 positions agree with TRBD2. J lost 4 bases, V lost 6 bases, and 8 bases had no gene match. Germline loops: CDR1 ENHRY, CDR2 SYGVKD. The CDR3 runs 16 residues. The CDR3: CAIRRGLADPYNEQFF. Written as DNA, the CDR3 is TGTGCCATCAGGAGGGGACTAGCGGATCCTTACAATGAGCAGTTCTTC.

The chain recombines TRBV10-1 with TRBJ2-1, with 7 bases matching TRBD2. V was clipped by 5 bases and J by 2 bases; unmatched bases: 3. Germline V gives CDR1 WNHNN, CDR2 SYGVQD (reference sequence). This CDR3 contains 14 residues. CDR3 in DNA: TGCGCCAGCAGTTCTCGGGGGGCCTACAATGAGCAGTTCTTC. It specifies CASSSRGAYNEQFF.

The chain is built from TRBV7-9 and TRBJ1-6; D not certain. V was trimmed by 0 bases and J by 4 bases, leaving 13 bases between them. The CDR3 covers 17 residues. Germline values: CDR1 SEHNR, CDR2 FQNEAQ (reference sequence). CDR3 sequence: CASSLAPAGEYNSPLHF. The CDR3 DNA is TGTGCCAGCAGCTTAGCGCCGGCAGGCGAGTATAATTCACCCCTCCACTTT.

This clone was found once. The chain carries TRBV10-2 and TRBJ2-1; D might be TRBD2 (6 bases). CDR3 length equals 13 residues. CDR1 is WSHSY and CDR2 is SAAADI in the germline V gene. With 5 bases removed from V and 7 bases from J, the gap between germline ends came to 12 bases. The CDR3 nucleotides read TGCGCCAGCAGTTGGGGGGATAAGAATGAGCAGTTCTTC. Its translation is CASSWGDKNEQFF.

The chain recombines TRBV7-9 with TRBJ2-1, with TRBD2 matching 9 bases. The germline gives CDR1 SEHNR, CDR2 FQNEAQ (reference sequence). The CDR3 consists of 15 residues. V shed 6 bases, J shed 4 bases, and the junction held 7 bases outside the gene matches. The CDR3 DNA reads TGTGCCAGCAGGCTCGGTCTAGCGGGGTACAATGAGCAGTTCTTC. It specifies CASRLGLAGYNEQFF.

This clone was seen a single time. The genes are TRBV27 and TRBJ2-2, with a weak D call TRBD1 (5 bases). The CDR3 length is 14 residues. V lost 3 bases and J lost 3, with 8 bases in between. Germline values: CDR1 MNHEY, CDR2 SMNVEV (reference sequence). CDR3 sequence reads: CASSFRGYTGELFF. The CDR3 DNA follows: TGTGCCAGCAGTTTTAGGGGTTACACCGGGGAGCTGTTTTTT.